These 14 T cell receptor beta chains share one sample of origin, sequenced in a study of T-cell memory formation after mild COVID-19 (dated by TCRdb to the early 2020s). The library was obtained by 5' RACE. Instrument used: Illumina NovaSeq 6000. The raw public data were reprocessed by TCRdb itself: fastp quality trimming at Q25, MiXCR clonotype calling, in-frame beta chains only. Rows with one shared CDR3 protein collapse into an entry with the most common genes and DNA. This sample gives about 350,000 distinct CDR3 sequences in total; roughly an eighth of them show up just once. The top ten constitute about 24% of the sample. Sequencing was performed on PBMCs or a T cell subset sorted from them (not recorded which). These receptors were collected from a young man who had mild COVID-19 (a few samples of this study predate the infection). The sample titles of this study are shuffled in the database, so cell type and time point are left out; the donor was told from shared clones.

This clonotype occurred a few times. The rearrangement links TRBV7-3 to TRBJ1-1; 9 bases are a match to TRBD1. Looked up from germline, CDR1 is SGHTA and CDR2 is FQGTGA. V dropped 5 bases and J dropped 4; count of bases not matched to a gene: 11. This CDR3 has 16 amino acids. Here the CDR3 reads CASSVRDRVRGTEAFF. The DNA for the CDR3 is TGTGCCAGCAGCGTCCGGGACAGGGTTCGGGGCACTGAAGCTTTCTTT.

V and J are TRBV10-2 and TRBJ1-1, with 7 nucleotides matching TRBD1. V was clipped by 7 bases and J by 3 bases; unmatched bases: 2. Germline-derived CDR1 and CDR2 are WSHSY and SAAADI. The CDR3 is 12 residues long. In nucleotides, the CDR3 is TGCGCCAGCAAGGGGGCCTACACTGAAGCTTTCTTT. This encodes CASKGAYTEAFF.

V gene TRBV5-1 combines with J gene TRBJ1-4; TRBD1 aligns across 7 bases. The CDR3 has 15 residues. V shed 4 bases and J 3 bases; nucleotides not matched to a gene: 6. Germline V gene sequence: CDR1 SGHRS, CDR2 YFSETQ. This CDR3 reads CASSHDRAANEKLFF. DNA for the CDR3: TGCGCCAGCAGCCACGACAGGGCGGCTAATGAAAAACTGTTTTTT. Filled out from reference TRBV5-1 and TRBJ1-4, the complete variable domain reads KAGVTQTPRYLIKTRGQQVTLSCSPISGHRSVSWYQQTPGQGLQFLFEYFSETQRNKGNFPGRFSGRQFSNSRSEMNVSTLELGDSALYLCASSHDRAANEKLFFGSGTQLSVL.

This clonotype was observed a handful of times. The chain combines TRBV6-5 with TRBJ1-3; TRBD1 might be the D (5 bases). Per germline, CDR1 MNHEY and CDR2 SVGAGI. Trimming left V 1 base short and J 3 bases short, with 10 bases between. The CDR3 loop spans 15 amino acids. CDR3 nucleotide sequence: TGTGCCAGCAGTTACTTTCAGGGAAGTGGAAACACCATATATTTT. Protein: CASSYFQGSGNTIYF.

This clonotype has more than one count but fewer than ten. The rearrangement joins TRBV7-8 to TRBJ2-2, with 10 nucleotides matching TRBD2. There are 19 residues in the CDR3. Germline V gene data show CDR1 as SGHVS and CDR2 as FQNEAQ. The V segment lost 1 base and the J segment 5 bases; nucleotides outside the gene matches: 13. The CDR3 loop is CASSLVSDGLAGDTGELFF. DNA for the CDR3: TGTGCCAGCAGCTTAGTTTCCGATGGGCTAGCGGGGGATACCGGGGAGCTGTTTTTT.

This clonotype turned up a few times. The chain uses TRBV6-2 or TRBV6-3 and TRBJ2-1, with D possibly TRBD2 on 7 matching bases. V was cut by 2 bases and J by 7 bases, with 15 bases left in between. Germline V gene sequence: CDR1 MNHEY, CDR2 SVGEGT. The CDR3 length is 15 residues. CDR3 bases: TGTGCCAGCAGTTACGGGGGGGCCTTGGGGAATGAGCAGTTCTTC. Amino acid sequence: CASSYGGALGNEQFF.

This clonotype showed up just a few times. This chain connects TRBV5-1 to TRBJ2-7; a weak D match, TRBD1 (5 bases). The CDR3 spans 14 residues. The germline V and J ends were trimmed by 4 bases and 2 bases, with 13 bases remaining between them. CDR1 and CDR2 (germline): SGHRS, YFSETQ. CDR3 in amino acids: CASSPGHSPYEQYF. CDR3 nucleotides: TGCGCCAGCAGCCCTGGACATTCCCCCTACGAGCAGTACTTC.

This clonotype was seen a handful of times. The CDR3 sequence: CASSQYRGRNQAFF. DNA for the CDR3: TGTGCCAGCAGCCAGTACAGGGGACGAAATCAAGCTTTCTTT. The chain is built from TRBV14 and TRBJ1-1; 7 bases fit TRBD1. V lost 3 bases and J lost 9; bases outside the gene matches: 10. The CDR3 extends over 14 amino acids. CDR1 and CDR2 from the germline V gene are SGHDN and FVKESK.

The CDR3 spells CSARRQAEKLFF. DNA of the CDR3: TGCAGTGCTCGGCGGCAGGCTGAAAAACTGTTTTTT. The chain uses TRBV20-1 and TRBJ1-4; no clear D gene. The CDR3 contains 12 residues. In germline, CDR1 is DFQATT, CDR2 SNEGSKA (reference sequence). V lost 5 bases, J lost 7 bases, and 11 bases lay in between.

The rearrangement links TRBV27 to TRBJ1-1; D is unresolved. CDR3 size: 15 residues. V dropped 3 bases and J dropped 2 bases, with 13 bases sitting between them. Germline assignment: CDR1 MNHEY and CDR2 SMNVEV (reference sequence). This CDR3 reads CASSFSPEANTEAFF. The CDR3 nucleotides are TGTGCCAGCAGTTTTTCTCCAGAAGCCAACACTGAAGCTTTCTTT.

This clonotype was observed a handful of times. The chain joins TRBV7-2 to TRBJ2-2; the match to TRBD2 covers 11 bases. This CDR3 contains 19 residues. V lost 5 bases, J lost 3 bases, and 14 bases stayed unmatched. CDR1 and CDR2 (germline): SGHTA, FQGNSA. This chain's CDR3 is CASSPLRGSGGAYTGELFF. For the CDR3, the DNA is TGTGCCAGCAGCCCCCTCCGGGGTAGCGGGGGGGCGTACACCGGGGAGCTGTTTTTT.

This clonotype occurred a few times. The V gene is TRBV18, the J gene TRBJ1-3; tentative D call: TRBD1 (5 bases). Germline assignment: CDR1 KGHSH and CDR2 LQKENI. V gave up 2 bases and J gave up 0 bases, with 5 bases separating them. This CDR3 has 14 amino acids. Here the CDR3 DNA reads TGTGCCAGCTCACCAGGGACCTCTGGAAACACCATATATTTT. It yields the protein CASSPGTSGNTIYF. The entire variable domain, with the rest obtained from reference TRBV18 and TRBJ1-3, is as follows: NAGVMQNPRHLVRRRGQEARLRCSPMKGHSHVYWYRQLPEEGLKFMVYLQKENIIDESGMPKERFSAEFPKEGPSILRIQQVVRGDSAAYFCASSPGTSGNTIYFGEGSWLTVV.

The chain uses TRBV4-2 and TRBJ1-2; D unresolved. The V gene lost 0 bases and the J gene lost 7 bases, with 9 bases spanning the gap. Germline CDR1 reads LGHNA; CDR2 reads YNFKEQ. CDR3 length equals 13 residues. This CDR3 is CASSQEVRSGYTF. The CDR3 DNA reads TGTGCCAGCAGCCAAGAGGTCAGAAGTGGCTACACCTTC.

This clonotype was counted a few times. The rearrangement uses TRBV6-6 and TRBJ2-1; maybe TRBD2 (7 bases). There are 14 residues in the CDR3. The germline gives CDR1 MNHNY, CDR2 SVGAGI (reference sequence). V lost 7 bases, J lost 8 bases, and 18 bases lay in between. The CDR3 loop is CASMGGGLPYEQFF. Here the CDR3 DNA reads TGTGCCAGCATGGGGGGGGGCCTCCCCTATGAGCAGTTCTTC.